The rows below give T cell receptor beta chains drawn from one sample of a study of long-term antiretroviral therapy in people with HIV. Sequencing used immunoSEQ multiplex PCR; TCRdb keeps in-frame clones, though not all of them. The table lists 17,000 or so clones, around 80% of them singletons. The specimen comprised unsorted PBMCs, sampled 0.1 years before starting antiretroviral therapy. The receptors were gathered from a man in his late teens or twenties with HIV. CDR3s include the opening cysteine and the closing phenylalanine or tryptophan. D genes are given only for firm matches. A clone size is listed for some rows: how often the clone was seen (once, few, many), or a class if it is expanded.

j_call,v_call,clone_size,d_call,cdr3_aa,cdr3_nt
TRBJ2-7,TRBV7-9,few,-,CASSYADGEQYF,TGTGCCAGCAGCTATGCCGACGGCGAGCAGTACTTC
TRBJ1-3,TRBV19,-,-,CASNPDRAGNTIYF,TGTGCCAGTAACCCCGACAGAGCTGGAAACACCATATATTTT
TRBJ1-2,TRBV9,-,TRBD1,CASSVPAGQGYGYTF,TGTGCCAGCAGCGTCCCGGCAGGACAGGGCTATGGCTACACCTTC
TRBJ1-5,TRBV10-3,-,-,CAISDDGNQPQHF,TGTGCCATCAGTGACGATGGCAATCAGCCCCAGCATTTT
TRBJ1-5,TRBV12-5,-,-,CASGSVHSNQPQHF,TGTGCTAGTGGTTCTGTACATAGCAATCAGCCCCAGCATTTT
TRBJ2-7,TRBV28,-,-,CASSIAYEQYF,TGTGCCAGCAGTATAGCCTACGAGCAGTACTTC
TRBJ2-3,TRBV6-1,once,TRBD2,CASRLAASTDTQYF,TGTGCCAGCCGACTAGCGGCTAGCACAGATACGCAGTATTTT
TRBJ2-7,TRBV5-4,-,TRBD2,CASRPGTSGNYEQYF,TGTGCCAGCAGACCTGGGACTAGCGGGAACTACGAGCAGTACTTC
TRBJ1-4,TRBV6-5,once,-,CASSTGRREKLFF,TGTGCCAGCAGCACCGGCAGGCGGGAAAAACTGTTTTTT
TRBJ2-3,TRBV6-4,-,TRBD2,CASSATSGSTDTQYF,TGTGCCAGCAGTGCAACTAGCGGGAGCACAGATACGCAGTATTTT
TRBJ2-7,TRBV27,-,-,CASSPIGTTYEQYF,TGTGCCAGCAGTCCCATAGGGACAACCTACGAGCAGTACTTC
TRBJ1-5,TRBV4-1,-,-,CASSQESSSGYQPQHF,TGCGCCAGCAGCCAAGAGTCCTCTAGCGGGTATCAGCCCCAGCATTTT
TRBJ1-6,TRBV15,few,TRBD1,CATSRVQGYSPLHF,TGTGCCACCAGCAGAGTACAGGGGTATTCACCCCTCCACTTT
TRBJ1-6,TRBV28,few,TRBD1,CASRGGQYNSPLHF,TGTGCCAGCAGAGGGGGACAGTATAATTCACCCCTCCACTTT
TRBJ2-3,TRBV4-2,-,-,CASSQDRGTPSTDTQYF,TGTGCCAGCAGCCAAGATCGGGGGACCCCTAGCACAGATACGCAGTATTTT
TRBJ2-1,TRBV6-5,-,TRBD1,CASSPGQIIFNEQFF,TGTGCCAGCAGTCCGGGACAGATTATCTTCAATGAGCAGTTCTTC
TRBJ1-1,TRBV27,-,TRBD1,CASSLGTGGWTEAFF,TGTGCCAGCAGTTTAGGGACAGGGGGCTGGACTGAAGCTTTCTTT
TRBJ1-4,TRBV7-8,-,-,CASSTHSRTFSNEKLFF,TGTGCCAGCAGCACACATTCCCGGACATTTAGTAATGAAAAACTGTTTTTT
TRBJ2-1,TRBV5-1,-,TRBD2,CASSSVAGGTGDEQFF,TGCGCCAGCAGCTCCGTAGCGGGAGGGACGGGCGATGAGCAGTTCTTC
TRBJ1-3,TRBV11-2,-,-,CASSPQGPASGNTIYF,TGTGCCAGCAGCCCCCAGGGGCCTGCCTCTGGAAACACCATATATTTT
TRBJ2-7,TRBV2,-,-,CASRVTALSSYEQYF,TGTGCCAGCAGAGTTACAGCTTTAAGCTCCTACGAGCAGTACTTC
TRBJ1-1,TRBV18,few,-,CASSRGGEAFF,TGTGCCAGCTCCAGGGGTGGTGAAGCTTTCTTT
TRBJ2-5,TRBV12-5,-,-,CASGHGTGGIETQYF,TGTGCTAGTGGTCACGGGACCGGAGGTATAGAGACCCAGTACTTC
TRBJ2-1,TRBV19,-,-,CASSIPTGLYNEQFF,TGTGCCAGTAGTATACCGACGGGACTTTACAATGAGCAGTTCTTC
TRBJ1-1,TRBV11-3,-,-,CASSLGRQGNTEAFF,TGTGCCAGCAGCTTAGGACGTCAGGGCAACACTGAAGCTTTCTTT
TRBJ1-1,TRBV5-8,-,-,CASSLRGSAFF,TGTGCCAGCAGCTTGCGCGGCTCGGCTTTCTTT
TRBJ1-2,TRBV6-5,-,-,CASRRVGNYGYTF,TGTGCCAGCAGACGGGTGGGGAACTATGGCTACACCTTC
TRBJ2-2,TRBV7-3,-,-,CASSLATGQGNTGELFF,TGTGCCAGCAGCTTAGCGACTGGTCAAGGGAACACCGGGGAGCTGTTTTTT
TRBJ1-6,TRBV7-2,-,-,CASSLNMGPLHF,TGTGCCAGCAGCTTAAACATGGGGCCCCTCCACTTT
TRBJ2-1,TRBV25-1,once,-,CASSRQYNEQFF,TGTGCCAGCAGCAGGCAGTACAATGAGCAGTTCTTC
TRBJ2-4,TRBV7-2,once,TRBD1,CASSPDRVRKNIQYF,TGTGCCAGCAGCCCAGACAGGGTCAGAAAAAACATTCAGTACTTC
TRBJ2-7,TRBV7-9,-,TRBD1,CASSAGTGVAEQYF,TGTGCCAGCAGCGCCGGGACAGGGGTTGCCGAGCAGTACTTC
TRBJ1-6,TRBV5-6,-,-,CASKSSYNSPLHF,TGTGCCAGCAAGAGCTCCTATAATTCACCCCTCCACTTT
TRBJ2-1,TRBV12-5,-,TRBD2,CASAGTGGSYNEQFF,TGTGCTAGTGCTGGTACGGGGGGCTCCTACAATGAGCAGTTCTTC
TRBJ1-1,TRBV6-1,-,-,CASSDGQGDTEAFF,TGTGCCAGCAGTGACGGACAAGGGGACACTGAAGCTTTCTTT
TRBJ2-3,TRBV7-3,-,TRBD2,CASSSPTSGTDTQYF,TGTGCCAGCAGCTCCCCGACTAGCGGGACAGATACGCAGTATTTT
TRBJ2-7,TRBV29-1,-,-,CSVKGTHEQYF,TGCAGCGTTAAAGGGACCCACGAGCAGTACTTC
TRBJ2-1,TRBV13,once,TRBD2,CASSPGTSGSNEQFF,TGTGCCAGCAGCCCCGGGACTAGCGGGAGCAATGAGCAGTTCTTC